Listed below are T cell receptor beta chains from one sample, sequenced in a study of blood T cells in healthy people across ages. TCRdb reprocessed the 5' RACE reads with MiXCR, giving one entry per CDR3 protein. The repertoire holds 450,000 to 700,000 distinct CDR3 sequences, with roughly a quarter as singletons. The sequenced sample consisted of blood. The receptors come from a woman aged 70 to 79 in good health. The CDR3 runs from the conserved cysteine through the conserved F or W. Each record gives: clone size, D gene, V gene, J gene, CDR3 DNA, CDR3 protein. D genes are given only for firm matches. Rows may omit the clone size; those that give it use once, few, many or a size class.

abundance: few; d_gene: .; v_gene: TRBV6-6; j_gene: TRBJ2-7; CDR3nt: TGTGCCAGCAGCGTACAGGGTCGCTCCGAGCAGTACTTC; CDR3aa: CASSVQGRSEQYF
abundance: .; d_gene: TRBD1; v_gene: TRBV13; j_gene: TRBJ1-2; CDR3nt: TGTGCCAGCAGCTTGGTACAGGGGGCAAGTGGCTACACCTTC; CDR3aa: CASSLVQGASGYTF
abundance: .; d_gene: .; v_gene: TRBV5-1; j_gene: TRBJ1-1; CDR3nt: TGCGCCAGCAGCTACCACAGGATGGTATTAGACATGAACACTGAAGCTTTCTTT; CDR3aa: CASSYHRMVLDMNTEAFF
abundance: few; d_gene: TRBD1; v_gene: TRBV14; j_gene: TRBJ2-1; CDR3nt: TGTGCCAGCAGCCAAGCGAGGGGGCCAAATGAGCAGTTCTTC; CDR3aa: CASSQARGPNEQFF
abundance: many; d_gene: .; v_gene: TRBV28; j_gene: TRBJ1-1; CDR3nt: TGTGCCAGCAGCGCGGGGGGCAGGGTCTCGACTGAAGCTTTCTTT; CDR3aa: CASSAGGRVSTEAFF
abundance: few; d_gene: TRBD1; v_gene: TRBV12-3/TRBV12-4; j_gene: TRBJ2-7; CDR3nt: TGTGCCAGCAGCTACTCGGACAGGGGCGGCGAGCAGTACTTC; CDR3aa: CASSYSDRGGEQYF
abundance: few; d_gene: TRBD1; v_gene: TRBV7-9; j_gene: TRBJ1-4; CDR3nt: TGTGCCAGCAGCCGGGGGGGACAGAACGAAAAACTGTTTTTT; CDR3aa: CASSRGGQNEKLFF
abundance: .; d_gene: TRBD2; v_gene: TRBV20-1; j_gene: TRBJ2-2; CDR3nt: TGCAGTGCTAGTCCCAGACTAGCGGGGGGCACCGGGGAGCTGTTTTTT; CDR3aa: CSASPRLAGGTGELFF
abundance: .; d_gene: TRBD2; v_gene: TRBV6-2/TRBV6-3; j_gene: TRBJ2-5; CDR3nt: TGTGCCAGCAGTTCCATAGCGGGGAAGCGGGAGACCCAGTACTTC; CDR3aa: CASSSIAGKRETQYF
abundance: few; d_gene: TRBD2; v_gene: TRBV7-2; j_gene: TRBJ2-3; CDR3nt: TGTGCCAGCAGCTTCGAGCGGGGGGGCGCAGATACGCAGTATTTT; CDR3aa: CASSFERGGADTQYF
abundance: few; d_gene: .; v_gene: TRBV20-1; j_gene: TRBJ2-4; CDR3nt: TGCAGTGCCCCGCGGTGGGGCTCCAAAAACATTCAGTACTTC; CDR3aa: CSAPRWGSKNIQYF
abundance: few; d_gene: TRBD1; v_gene: TRBV5-1; j_gene: TRBJ2-5; CDR3nt: TGCGCCAGCAGCTTGACCCAGGACAGGGGAGAGACCCAGTACTTC; CDR3aa: CASSLTQDRGETQYF
abundance: .; d_gene: TRBD2; v_gene: TRBV7-2; j_gene: TRBJ2-7; CDR3nt: TGTGCCAGCAGCTTGAGACTAGCGGGGAAATACGAGCAGTACTTC; CDR3aa: CASSLRLAGKYEQYF
abundance: few; d_gene: TRBD1; v_gene: TRBV12-3/TRBV12-4; j_gene: TRBJ2-6; CDR3nt: TGTGCCAGCAGACCTGACAGGGCTGGGGCCAACGTCCTGACTTTC; CDR3aa: CASRPDRAGANVLTF
abundance: few; d_gene: .; v_gene: TRBV4-3; j_gene: TRBJ1-2; CDR3nt: TGCGCCAGCAGCCAAGAGTCCGGCTTTAACCTAGGTGGCTACACCTTC; CDR3aa: CASSQESGFNLGGYTF
abundance: .; d_gene: .; v_gene: TRBV11-2; j_gene: TRBJ1-1; CDR3nt: TGTGCCAGCAGCCCCTCCGGGACACCTAATTACACTGAAGCTTTCTTT; CDR3aa: CASSPSGTPNYTEAFF
abundance: .; d_gene: TRBD2; v_gene: TRBV20-1; j_gene: TRBJ2-3; CDR3nt: TGCAGTGCTAGACCCGGGCTAGCGGGGGATTTTACGCAGTATTTT; CDR3aa: CSARPGLAGDFTQYF
abundance: .; d_gene: .; v_gene: TRBV7-2; j_gene: TRBJ1-2; CDR3nt: TGTGCCAGCAGCTTATTAGGCGGCCATGGCTACACCTTC; CDR3aa: CASSLLGGHGYTF
abundance: .; d_gene: .; v_gene: TRBV20-1; j_gene: TRBJ1-2; CDR3nt: TGCAGTGCTGGGGGTCATTCCCCCTATGGCTACACCTTC; CDR3aa: CSAGGHSPYGYTF
abundance: .; d_gene: TRBD2; v_gene: TRBV6-5; j_gene: TRBJ2-5; CDR3nt: TGTGCCAGCAGTTCTCTAGCGGGACAAGAGACCCAGTACTTC; CDR3aa: CASSSLAGQETQYF
abundance: few; d_gene: .; v_gene: TRBV6-1; j_gene: TRBJ1-5; CDR3nt: TGTGCCAGCAGTGTAGGGCACCAGCCCCAGCATTTT; CDR3aa: CASSVGHQPQHF
abundance: few; d_gene: .; v_gene: TRBV28; j_gene: TRBJ2-1; CDR3nt: TGTGCCCTCATTGGGGGCAATGAGCAGTTCTTC; CDR3aa: CALIGGNEQFF
abundance: few; d_gene: TRBD2; v_gene: TRBV15; j_gene: TRBJ2-5; CDR3nt: TGTGCCACCAGCAGAACCGGGGGGGCCTGGGAGACCCAGTACTTC; CDR3aa: CATSRTGGAWETQYF
abundance: .; d_gene: .; v_gene: TRBV12-3/TRBV12-4; j_gene: TRBJ2-1; CDR3nt: TGTGCCAGCATCCCAGACAGATCAGGGTCAAATGAGCAGTTCTTC; CDR3aa: CASIPDRSGSNEQFF
abundance: few; d_gene: TRBD2; v_gene: TRBV7-2; j_gene: TRBJ2-7; CDR3nt: TGTGCCAGCAGCTTAGGGGGAGGGTCTTACTACGAGCAGTACTTC; CDR3aa: CASSLGGGSYYEQYF
abundance: few; d_gene: .; v_gene: TRBV21-1; j_gene: TRBJ1-5; CDR3nt: TGTGCCAGCAGCTGCTGTTGGGACAGAGAGCCGTATAGCAATCAGCCCCAGCATTTT; CDR3aa: CASSCCWDREPYSNQPQHF
abundance: .; d_gene: TRBD1; v_gene: TRBV12-3/TRBV12-4; j_gene: TRBJ1-1; CDR3nt: TGTGCCAGCATCCTCAGGGGGGGGTCCGGTATGAACACTGAAGCTTTCTTT; CDR3aa: CASILRGGSGMNTEAFF
abundance: few; d_gene: .; v_gene: TRBV9; j_gene: TRBJ2-6; CDR3nt: TGTGCCAGCAGCTACAGGGTTGGGGCTTCTGGGGCCAACGTCCTGACTTTC; CDR3aa: CASSYRVGASGANVLTF
abundance: .; d_gene: .; v_gene: TRBV21-1; j_gene: TRBJ1-2; CDR3nt: TGTGCCAGCAGCAATAATGACACCGACTATGGCTACACCTTC; CDR3aa: CASSNNDTDYGYTF
abundance: .; d_gene: .; v_gene: TRBV12-3/TRBV12-4; j_gene: TRBJ2-3; CDR3nt: TGTGCCAGCAGTTTAAGTATACAGTTCACAGATACGCAGTATTTT; CDR3aa: CASSLSIQFTDTQYF
abundance: .; d_gene: TRBD1; v_gene: TRBV7-2; j_gene: TRBJ1-1; CDR3nt: TGTGCCAGCAGCCGTCGTGTGACAGGGACGGAAAATGAAGCTTTCTTT; CDR3aa: CASSRRVTGTENEAFF
abundance: .; d_gene: .; v_gene: TRBV9; j_gene: TRBJ1-4; CDR3nt: TGTGCCAGCAGCCCTCTAGGGGGGAATAATGAAAAACTGTTTTTT; CDR3aa: CASSPLGGNNEKLFF
abundance: .; d_gene: .; v_gene: TRBV7-8; j_gene: TRBJ1-2; CDR3nt: TGTGCCAGCAGCTTAGCGGCCTCAACTTATGGCTACACCTTC; CDR3aa: CASSLAASTYGYTF
abundance: .; d_gene: .; v_gene: TRBV5-6; j_gene: TRBJ2-1; CDR3nt: TGTGCCAGCAGTACAGCAAACAATGAGCAGTTCTTC; CDR3aa: CASSTANNEQFF
abundance: .; d_gene: TRBD2; v_gene: TRBV5-1; j_gene: TRBJ2-5; CDR3nt: TGCGCCAGCAGCTTCTTAGCGGGGGATACCCAGTACTTC; CDR3aa: CASSFLAGDTQYF
abundance: .; d_gene: TRBD1; v_gene: TRBV7-2; j_gene: TRBJ1-1; CDR3nt: TGTGCCAGCAGCACCCGGACAGGGTTAAACACTGAAGCTTTCTTT; CDR3aa: CASSTRTGLNTEAFF
abundance: few; d_gene: TRBD2; v_gene: TRBV9; j_gene: TRBJ2-7; CDR3nt: TGTGCCAGCAGCCCCCGAGGGGAGGGTTGGTACGAGCAGTACTTC; CDR3aa: CASSPRGEGWYEQYF
abundance: .; d_gene: TRBD1; v_gene: TRBV25-1; j_gene: TRBJ2-5; CDR3nt: TGTACCAGCAGTGTAAGACAGGGAAAAGAGACCCAGTACTTC; CDR3aa: CTSSVRQGKETQYF
abundance: .; d_gene: .; v_gene: TRBV7-9; j_gene: TRBJ1-4; CDR3nt: TGTGCCAGCAGCTTAGCTGGATCGCAGTTCTACGGGGAAAAACTGTTTTTT; CDR3aa: CASSLAGSQFYGEKLFF
abundance: few; d_gene: .; v_gene: TRBV15; j_gene: TRBJ1-6; CDR3nt: TGTGCCACCAGTCGCCAGAATAATTCACCCCTCCACTTT; CDR3aa: CATSRQNNSPLHF
abundance: .; d_gene: .; v_gene: TRBV6-1; j_gene: TRBJ2-5; CDR3nt: TGTGCCAGCAGAAACATAGCCCCTAAACAAGAGACCCAGTACTTC; CDR3aa: CASRNIAPKQETQYF
abundance: .; d_gene: .; v_gene: TRBV10-1; j_gene: TRBJ2-7; CDR3nt: TGCGCCAGAACTAAAAAGCCCTACGAGCAGTACTTC; CDR3aa: CARTKKPYEQYF
abundance: few; d_gene: TRBD2; v_gene: TRBV27; j_gene: TRBJ2-5; CDR3nt: TGTGCCAGCAGGCTCCGTGTAGCGGGTTTTCAAGAGACCCAGTACTTC; CDR3aa: CASRLRVAGFQETQYF
abundance: .; d_gene: .; v_gene: TRBV29-1; j_gene: TRBJ2-3; CDR3nt: TGCAGCGGCGGCACAGATACGCAGTATTTT; CDR3aa: CSGGTDTQYF
abundance: .; d_gene: TRBD1; v_gene: TRBV5-6; j_gene: TRBJ2-5; CDR3nt: TGTGCCAGCAGCTTGGACGAGGGGGCTCAGCAGTACTTC; CDR3aa: CASSLDEGAQQYF
abundance: few; d_gene: TRBD1; v_gene: TRBV27; j_gene: TRBJ2-1; CDR3nt: TGTGCCAGCAGTCTATCGGCCCGGGGACAGCCGATCAATGAGCAGTTCTTC; CDR3aa: CASSLSARGQPINEQFF
abundance: few; d_gene: .; v_gene: TRBV7-8; j_gene: TRBJ2-7; CDR3nt: TGTGCCAGCAGCCTTACAGGGTTGCAGCAGTACTTC; CDR3aa: CASSLTGLQQYF
abundance: .; d_gene: .; v_gene: TRBV6-2/TRBV6-3; j_gene: TRBJ1-2; CDR3nt: TGTGCCAGCAGTTACAGGCCCGACAGGTCGGAAGGCTACACCTTC; CDR3aa: CASSYRPDRSEGYTF
abundance: many; d_gene: .; v_gene: TRBV7-2; j_gene: TRBJ2-5; CDR3nt: TGTGCCAGCAGCTTAGACAAAGAGACCCAGTACTTC; CDR3aa: CASSLDKETQYF
abundance: once; d_gene: TRBD1; v_gene: TRBV3-1; j_gene: TRBJ1-2; CDR3nt: TGCGCCAGCAGCCCCATCCAAGGACAGGGCGACTATGGCTACACCTTC; CDR3aa: CASSPIQGQGDYGYTF
abundance: few; d_gene: TRBD1; v_gene: TRBV2; j_gene: TRBJ2-2; CDR3nt: TGTGCCAGCAGGAAGACAGGGACCGGGGAGCTGTTTTTT; CDR3aa: CASRKTGTGELFF
abundance: few; d_gene: .; v_gene: TRBV7-2; j_gene: TRBJ2-7; CDR3nt: TGTGCCAGCAGCTTAGGAGGGCGGTTCTACGAGCAGTACTTC; CDR3aa: CASSLGGRFYEQYF
abundance: once; d_gene: .; v_gene: TRBV6-5; j_gene: TRBJ1-2; CDR3nt: TGTGCCAGCAGTTACCTTAGAGGAGGCTATGGCTACACCTTC; CDR3aa: CASSYLRGGYGYTF
abundance: .; d_gene: TRBD2; v_gene: TRBV15; j_gene: TRBJ2-7; CDR3nt: TGTGCCACCAGCAGAGATCGGGCGGGGGGGGCCTACGAGCAGTACTTC; CDR3aa: CATSRDRAGGAYEQYF
abundance: .; d_gene: .; v_gene: TRBV25-1; j_gene: TRBJ2-2; CDR3nt: TGTGCCTGCAGTGCCTTGTCGGGACGTAACACCGGGGAGCTGTTTTTT; CDR3aa: CACSALSGRNTGELFF
abundance: many; d_gene: .; v_gene: TRBV6-2/TRBV6-3; j_gene: TRBJ2-7; CDR3nt: TGTGCCAGCATCTCAGGGGACTCCTACGAGCAGTACTTC; CDR3aa: CASISGDSYEQYF